These 27 T cell receptor beta chains share one sample of origin, sequenced in a study of shared clonotypes between healthy human individuals. Sequencing was performed with immunoSEQ multiplex PCR; in TCRdb, only in-frame clones are kept and a portion is missing. The sample includes about 610,000 clones, almost 97% of them seen just once. Sequencing was carried out using naive CD4+ T cells sorted from blood. The sample's subset: CD45RA+ positively selected. Receptor source: a woman in her 30s in good health.

The rearrangement links TRBV28 to TRBJ2-1, with D maybe TRBD2 (6 bases). Germline-derived CDR1 and CDR2 are MDHEN and SYDVKM. Deletions cut 10 bases from V and 15 bases from J, with 19 bases between. The CDR3 contains 11 residues. The CDR3 loop is CATRRERLAFF. The CDR3 DNA follows: TGTGCCACCAGACGGGAGCGCTTGGCGTTCTTC.

The rearrangement joins TRBV7-8 to TRBJ1-1; D unresolved. This CDR3 has 14 residues. Germline lookup yields CDR1 SGHVS and CDR2 FQNEAQ. The V and J ends lost 0 bases and 3 bases respectively, with 8 bases between them. The CDR3 region is CASSLALGYTEAFF. Written as DNA, the CDR3 is TGTGCCAGCAGCTTAGCCCTCGGGTACACTGAAGCTTTCTTT. Complete variable domain (other parts from reference TRBV7-8 and TRBJ1-1): GAGVSQSPRYKVAKRGQDVALRCDPISGHVSLFWYQQALGQGPEFLTYFQNEAQLDKSGLPSDRFFAERPEGSVSTLKIQRTQQEDSAVYLCASSLALGYTEAFFGQGTRLTVV.

The chain has TRBV21-1 and TRBJ2-7; the table names TRBD2, a call not compared with the DNA. TRBV21-1 is listed as a pseudogene. The length of the CDR3 is 18 residues. CDR3 nucleotides: TGTGCCAGCAGCCACCCGGGGTCACACTCAAATCTATCCTACGAGCAGTACTTC. Protein sequence: CASSHPGSHSNLSYEQYF.

This chain uses TRBV7-3 with TRBJ2-5; TRBD1 agrees at 8 bases. The CDR3 sequence is 13 residues long. The ends lost 3 bases at V and 3 bases at J; junction bases unmatched: 0. Per germline, CDR1 SGHTA and CDR2 FQGTGA. In DNA, the CDR3 is TGTGCCAGCAGCTTGACAGGGGAAGAGACCCAGTACTTC. It specifies CASSLTGEETQYF.

This rearrangement joins TRBV7-3 to TRBJ2-5; tentatively, D is TRBD2 (6 bases). Trimming took off 1 base at V and 3 bases at J, with 21 bases between the two ends. Germline V gene data show CDR1 as SGHTA and CDR2 as FQGTGA. The CDR3 sequence is 18 residues long. The CDR3 nucleotides are TGTGCCAGCAGCTTAAAGGGCCGACTAGGTCGGCCCGAAGAGACCCAGTACTTC. This codes for CASSLKGRLGRPEETQYF. The whole variable domain, filled in from reference TRBV7-3 and TRBJ2-5, reads GAGVSQTPSNKVTEKGKYVELRCDPISGHTALYWYRQSLGQGPEFLIYFQGTGAADDSGLPNDRFFAVRPEGSVSTLKIQRTERGDSAVYLCASSLKGRLGRPEETQYFGPGTRLLVL.

This chain joins TRBV9 and TRBJ2-1; TRBD2 might be the D (6 bases). This CDR3 has 15 amino acids. V shed 0 bases and J shed 2 bases, with 9 bases lying between them. Germline lookup yields CDR1 SGDLS and CDR2 YYNGEE. Written as DNA, the CDR3 is TGTGCCAGCAGCGTAGAAATAGCGGCCTACAATGAGCAGTTCTTC. Translating gives CASSVEIAAYNEQFF.

The V and J genes are TRBV5-6 and TRBJ2-7, with no clear D. The CDR3 consists of 15 residues. V lost 1 base to trimming and J lost 3 bases, with 14 bases between them. Looked up from germline, CDR1 is SGHDT and CDR2 is YYEEEE. The CDR3 DNA follows: TGTGCCAGCAGCTTGTACTCTTCAGGAAGCTACGAGCAGTACTTC. Translated: CASSLYSSGSYEQYF.

The rearrangement links TRBV7-9 to TRBJ2-7; no reliable D call. The CDR3 has 14 amino acids. Trimming stripped 3 bases from V and 0 bases from J, with 9 bases between. Germline CDR1 and CDR2: SEHNR and FQNEAQ (reference sequence). Written as DNA, the CDR3 is TGTGCCAGCAGCTTTATGAGCAGCTCCTACGAGCAGTACTTC. Protein product: CASSFMSSSYEQYF.

The chain carries TRBV7-8 and TRBJ1-2; D ambiguous. Germline CDR1 and CDR2: SGHVS and FQNEAQ. Trimming stripped 5 bases from V and 7 bases from J, with 17 bases between. The CDR3 covers 14 residues. The CDR3 DNA is TGTGCCAGCAGCGAGCGGGAGGGCGTCGGTGGCTACACCTTC. Encoded protein: CASSEREGVGGYTF. The full variable domain, rest sourced from reference TRBV7-8 and TRBJ1-2, is GAGVSQSPRYKVAKRGQDVALRCDPISGHVSLFWYQQALGQGPEFLTYFQNEAQLDKSGLPSDRFFAERPEGSVSTLKIQRTQQEDSAVYLCASSEREGVGGYTFGSGTRLTVV.

J is TRBJ2-7 and V is TRBV29-1, with D possibly called TRBD1 or TRBD2 (5 bases each). This CDR3 contains 12 residues. The germline gives CDR1 SQVTM, CDR2 ANQGSEA. Between the trimmed V and J ends, which lost 6 bases and 6 bases, there was a span of 15 bases. CDR3: CSVATGTSEQYF. CDR3 DNA: TGCAGCGTCGCAACCGGGACCTCCGAGCAGTACTTC.

The chain recombines TRBV14 with TRBJ1-4, with D unclear. Germline V gives CDR1 SGHDN, CDR2 FVKESK. V lost 1 base, J lost 8 bases, and 11 bases lay in between. The CDR3 covers 14 residues. The CDR3 coding sequence is TGTGCCAGCAGCCAAGGAATTACGGGGGAAAAACTGTTTTTT. It translates to CASSQGITGEKLFF.

This clone came up once. Other DNA sequences of this sample code for an identical CDR3. The chain joins TRBV27 to TRBJ1-5, with 8 bases aligning to TRBD1. The CDR3 is 14 residues long. From germline, CDR1 is MNHEY and CDR2 SMNVEV (reference sequence). The junction had 8 bases not matched to a gene; V was cut back by 6 bases and J by 7 bases. CDR3 sequence: CASSSQGAGQPQHF. DNA of the CDR3: TGTGCCAGCAGCTCGCAGGGGGCCGGGCAGCCCCAGCATTTT.

The chain has TRBV5-6 and TRBJ2-5; the D gene could be TRBD1 or TRBD2 (5 bases each). The CDR3 runs to 17 residues. The V end lost 2 bases, the J end lost 5 bases, and 22 bases lay between the germline ends. CDR1 is SGHDT, CDR2 YYEEEE, per germline. The CDR3 is CASSFRHARQPGETQYF. CDR3 DNA: TGTGCCAGCAGCTTCCGCCACGCTCGACAGCCGGGGGAGACCCAGTACTTC.

CDR3 sequence reads: CASSSTDHSNQPQHF. Here the CDR3 DNA reads TGTGCCAGCAGTTCGACTGACCATAGCAATCAGCCCCAGCATTTT. This sequence joins TRBV6-1 and TRBJ1-5; the D is unclear. Germline values: CDR1 MNHNS, CDR2 SASEGT. The length of the CDR3 is 15 residues. Trimming left V 5 bases short and J 0 bases short, with 11 bases between.

The rearrangement joins TRBV11-2 to TRBJ2-1; D is unclear. Looked up from germline, CDR1 is SGHAT and CDR2 is FQNNGV. V lost 6 bases, J lost 6 bases, and 18 bases lay in between. The CDR3 loop spans 15 amino acids. CDR3 nucleotides: TGTGCCAGCAGTCTTGTAGTCCAACGTAGCAATGAGCAGTTCTTC. Translation: CASSLVVQRSNEQFF.

The chain links TRBV29-1 to TRBJ1-5; D is unresolved. Trimming pared 5 bases from V and 0 bases from J, leaving 11 bases between. The germline V gene has CDR1 SQVTM and CDR2 ANQGSEA. The CDR3 is 14 residues long. CDR3 sequence reads: CSVLSGNSNQPQHF. CDR3 bases: TGCAGCGTTTTGTCCGGGAATAGCAATCAGCCCCAGCATTTT.

V gene TRBV6-1 combines with J gene TRBJ1-5; D not certain. V lost 2 bases to trimming and J lost 3 bases, with 20 bases between them. CDR3 length: 18 amino acids. CDR1 is MNHNS, CDR2 SASEGT, per germline. CDR3 sequence: CASSETFPKARPNQPQHF. CDR3 bases: TGTGCCAGCAGTGAAACCTTCCCCAAGGCCAGACCCAATCAGCCCCAGCATTTT.

The V and J genes are TRBV10-3 and TRBJ1-5, with D perhaps TRBD1 (6 bases). CDR3 length equals 14 residues. Germline CDR1 ENHRY, CDR2 SYGVKD. Trimming took off 6 bases at V and 7 bases at J, with 16 bases between the two ends. This chain's CDR3 is CAISAGEYRQPQHF. In nucleotides, the CDR3 is TGTGCCATCAGCGCAGGGGAGTATCGGCAGCCCCAGCATTTT.

The chain links TRBV7-9 to TRBJ2-7; 7 nucleotides match TRBD1. The junction had 4 bases not matched to a gene; V was cut back by 0 bases and J by 2 bases. CDR3 length: 15 amino acids. Germline V CDR1 and CDR2: SEHNR, FQNEAQ (reference sequence). CDR3 DNA: TGTGCCAGCAGCTTAGCGGACAGGTTGGCCTACGAGCAGTACTTC. This gives the protein CASSLADRLAYEQYF.

The V call is TRBV27, the J call TRBJ2-3, with D maybe TRBD2 (5 bases). From germline, CDR1 is MNHEY and CDR2 SMNVEV (reference sequence). The CDR3 sequence is 16 residues long. Trimming cost V 6 bases and J 2 bases, with 18 bases left between them. CDR3 coding DNA: TGTGCCAGCAGCGTCTTCCGGGGAAAGTCCACAGATACGCAGTATTTT. Its translation is CASSVFRGKSTDTQYF.

The chain uses TRBV30 and TRBJ2-7; 10 bases agree with TRBD1. V lost 3 bases, J lost 6 bases, and 11 bases stayed unmatched. Looked up from germline, CDR1 is GTSNPN and CDR2 is SVGIG (reference sequence). The CDR3 contains 15 residues. CDR3 sequence (DNA): TGTGCCTGGAGACCCCCCGGGACAGGGGAACGCGAGCAGTACTTC. The encoded protein is CAWRPPGTGEREQYF.

The rearrangement uses TRBV20-1 and TRBJ2-1; no definite D call. The germline V gene has CDR1 DFQATT and CDR2 SNEGSKA (reference sequence). The V and J ends lost 5 bases and 5 bases respectively, with 7 bases between them. The CDR3 has 11 residues. Here the CDR3 DNA reads TGCAGTGCTCCCGATGACAATGAGCAGTTCTTC. It codes for CSAPDDNEQFF.

The V gene is TRBV6-1, the J gene TRBJ2-7; perhaps TRBD2 as D (7 bases). Germline lookup yields CDR1 MNHNS and CDR2 SASEGT. The V end was cut by 7 bases, the J end by 0 bases, with 16 bases between. The CDR3 loop spans 15 amino acids. As DNA, the CDR3 is TGTGCCAGCACCCCACCGGGGGGCAGCTCCTACGAGCAGTACTTC. It codes for CASTPPGGSSYEQYF.

The V call is TRBV18, the J call TRBJ2-5, with D perhaps matching TRBD1 or TRBD2 (7 bases each). V was trimmed by 4 bases and J by 5 bases, leaving 20 bases between them. Germline V CDR1 and CDR2: KGHSH, LQKENI. This CDR3 is 16 amino acids long. Written as DNA, the CDR3 is TGTGCCAGCTCACTCCGGGACAGCGGGGACGGTGAGACCCAGTACTTC. It encodes CASSLRDSGDGETQYF.

The chain employs TRBV28 and TRBJ2-7, with a weak D call TRBD2 (5 bases). The CDR3 consists of 17 residues. CDR1 is MDHEN and CDR2 is SYDVKM in the germline V gene. The V end was cut by 5 bases, the J end by 7 bases, with 27 bases between. CDR3 loop: CASSPPPERPLRREQYF. The CDR3 nucleotides read TGTGCCAGCAGTCCCCCCCCGGAAAGACCACTCCGGAGGGAGCAGTACTTC. Full variable domain (missing parts from reference TRBV28 and TRBJ2-7): DVKVTQSSRYLVKRTGEKVFLECVQDMDHENMFWYRQDPGLGLRLIYFSYDVKMKEKGDIPEGYSVSREKKERFSLILESASTNQTSMYLCASSPPPERPLRREQYFGPGTRLTVT.

The chain links TRBV19 to TRBJ2-2; D assignment may be TRBD1 or TRBD2 (5 bases each). The germline V and J ends were trimmed by 4 bases and 0 bases, with 9 bases remaining between them. The CDR3 contains 15 residues. Germline assignment: CDR1 LNHDA and CDR2 SQIVND (reference sequence). As DNA, the CDR3 is TGTGCCAGTAGTAAGGGGACGCCGAACACCGGGGAGCTGTTTTTT. It codes for CASSKGTPNTGELFF.

The sample holds one count of this clone. This chain uses TRBV9 with TRBJ2-4, with D maybe TRBD2 (6 bases). Germline values: CDR1 SGDLS, CDR2 YYNGEE. Trimming took 3 bases from V and 5 from J, leaving 18 bases between them. CDR3 size: 16 residues. The CDR3 nucleotides read TGTGCCAGCAGCGCCAGTAGCGGAAGGTTCGAAAACATTCAGTACTTC. Protein product: CASSASSGRFENIQYF.